There are a few counts of the clone carrying this T cell receptor (beta chain). The target antigen is unknown. This record belongs to a study of identical twins. TCRdb recomputed calls from the 5' RACE reads with MiXCR, one row per CDR3 protein. The sample has hundreds of thousands of distinct CDR3 sequences, around a sixth seen once. Notes on the study in general: Beta out-of-frame sequences showed weaker excess sharing between twins. Fewer insertions marked abundant cord blood beta clonotypes; young adult naive trended weakly, memory not at all.

Every sampled donor was Caucasian and healthy. The sample also formed part of further work on T cells expressing NK-cell markers. That work states: For six donors, the dominant NKG2C+ clonotypes made up about 1.0-7.5% of their CD8+ T cells.

The receptor was isolated from a young woman in good health. The sequenced material came from PBMCs.

For the CDR3, the DNA is TGTGCCACGGGGACAGTACCTGTCAGGGAGCTGTTTTTT. Translation gives CATGTVPVRELFF. J is TRBJ2-2 and V is TRBV6-1; 7 positions match TRBD1. The CDR3 consists of 13 residues. V shed 10 bases and J 9 bases; nucleotides not matched to a gene: 11. CDR1 MNHNS and CDR2 SASEGT come from the germline V gene.